This TCR beta chain came from a study of identical twins. The CDR3 is 14 residues long. The V gene's germline CDR1 is SGHRS and CDR2 YFSETQ. The V segment lost 0 bases and the J segment 6 bases; nucleotides outside the gene matches: 3. One entry per CDR3 protein results from TCRdb running MiXCR on the 5' RACE reads. The sample carries fewer than 350,000 distinct CDR3 sequences, less than 9% recorded once. The sample was also reused in another study, on yellow fever vaccine responses in identical twins.

The sequence was collected from a woman aged 18-29 years in good health. Sequencing input: memory (CD45RO+) T cells sorted from blood. The rearrangement uses TRBV5-1 and TRBJ1-5; the match to TRBD1 covers 7 bases. The CDR3: CASSLEGAGQPQHF. The DNA for the CDR3 is TGCGCCAGCAGCTTGGAGGGGGCGGGTCAGCCCCAGCATTTT.